A single T cell receptor (beta chain) is shown here with its context. Per the germline V gene, CDR1 is MDHEN and CDR2 is SYDVKM. V lost 5 bases and J lost 4, with 14 bases in between. CDR3 length equals 14 residues. The data were taken from a study of breast tumors, draining lymph nodes, adjacent tissues. Each CDR3 protein is one row after TCRdb ran MiXCR on the multiplex PCR reads. Among some 52,000 distinct CDR3 sequences listed, roughly two fifths were seen once. The receptor was isolated from a female donor with breast cancer. Some clones in this sample may be carry-over from other donors' samples. Sequencing was performed on breast tumor tissue. The chain links TRBV28 to TRBJ1-2; D perhaps matches TRBD1 (6 bases). CDR3 bases: TGTGCCAGCAGTGGAGGACAGATCCTCTATGGCTACACCTTC. Translating gives CASSGGQILYGYTF.